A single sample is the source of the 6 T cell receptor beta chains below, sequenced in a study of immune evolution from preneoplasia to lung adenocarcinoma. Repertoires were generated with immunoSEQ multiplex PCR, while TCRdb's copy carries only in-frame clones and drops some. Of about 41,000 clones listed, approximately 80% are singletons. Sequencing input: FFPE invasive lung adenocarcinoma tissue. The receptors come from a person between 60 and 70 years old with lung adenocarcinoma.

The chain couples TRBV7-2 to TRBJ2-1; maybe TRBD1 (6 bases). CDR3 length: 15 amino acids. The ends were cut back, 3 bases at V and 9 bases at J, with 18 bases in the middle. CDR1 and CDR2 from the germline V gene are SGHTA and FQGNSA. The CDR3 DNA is TGTGCCAGCAGCTTGGACAGAACCACTACAAGTGAGCAGTTCTTC. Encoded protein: CASSLDRTTTSEQFF.

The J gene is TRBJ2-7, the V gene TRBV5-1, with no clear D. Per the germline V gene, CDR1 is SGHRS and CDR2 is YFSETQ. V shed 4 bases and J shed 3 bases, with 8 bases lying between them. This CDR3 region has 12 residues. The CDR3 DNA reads TGCGCCAGCAGCCTCGACTTCTACGAGCAGTACTTC. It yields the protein CASSLDFYEQYF.

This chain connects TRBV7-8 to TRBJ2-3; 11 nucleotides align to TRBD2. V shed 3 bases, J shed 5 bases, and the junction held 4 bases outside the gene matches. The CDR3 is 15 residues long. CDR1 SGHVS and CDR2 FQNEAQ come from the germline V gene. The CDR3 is CASSFLAGGGDTQYF. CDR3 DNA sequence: TGTGCCAGCAGCTTTCTAGCGGGAGGAGGAGATACGCAGTATTTT.

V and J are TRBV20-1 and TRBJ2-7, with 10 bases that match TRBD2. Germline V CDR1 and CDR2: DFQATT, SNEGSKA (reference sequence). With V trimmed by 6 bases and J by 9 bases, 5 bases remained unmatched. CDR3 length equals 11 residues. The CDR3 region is CSALSGGGQYF. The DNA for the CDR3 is TGCAGTGCCCTAAGCGGGGGGGGGCAGTACTTC.

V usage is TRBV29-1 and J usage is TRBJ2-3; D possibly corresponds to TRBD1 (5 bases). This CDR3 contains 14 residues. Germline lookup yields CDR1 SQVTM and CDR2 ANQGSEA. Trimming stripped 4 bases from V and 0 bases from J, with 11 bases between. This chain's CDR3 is CSVVRQGSTDTQYF. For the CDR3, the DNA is TGCAGCGTTGTAAGGCAGGGAAGCACAGATACGCAGTATTTT.

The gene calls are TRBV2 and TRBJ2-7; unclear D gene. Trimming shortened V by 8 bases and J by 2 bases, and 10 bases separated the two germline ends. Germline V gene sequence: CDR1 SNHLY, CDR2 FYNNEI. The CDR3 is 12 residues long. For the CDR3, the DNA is TGTGCCAGCGCCAGGAGACCCTACGAGCAGTACTTC. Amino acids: CASARRPYEQYF.